These T cell receptor beta chains were read from a single sample in a study of beta chain features in type 1 diabetes. Method: immunoSEQ multiplex PCR; TCRdb's copy keeps in-frame clones and lacks some. This sample has 240,000 or so clones; more than 11% occur once, and the top ten carry 0.019%. Sequencing was done on a sample of naive CD4+ T cells from blood. These receptor sequences come from a man in his thirties or forties with type 1 diabetes. Both conserved end residues are part of each CDR3. D genes are given only for firm matches. A clone size is listed for some rows: how often the clone was seen (once, few, many), or a class if it is expanded.

abundance	d_gene	j_gene	v_gene	CDR3nt	CDR3aa
.	TRBD2	TRBJ2-3	TRBV4-1	TGCGCCAGCAGCCCACGGACTAGCGGTAGCACAGATACGCAGTATTTT	CASSPRTSGSTDTQYF
few	.	TRBJ1-2	TRBV9	TGTGCCAGCACCTCAGGCCCGGGAAGAATGGGCTACACCTTC	CASTSGPGRMGYTF
.	.	TRBJ1-4	TRBV28	TGTGCCAGCAGTTTACGGGGGGCTGGTAATGAAAAACTGTTTTTT	CASSLRGAGNEKLFF
.	.	TRBJ2-5	TRBV19	TGTGCCAGTAAACAGGACCCGGCCGGAGAGACCCAGTACTTC	CASKQDPAGETQYF
few	TRBD1	TRBJ1-1	TRBV5-1	TGCGCCAGCAGCAACCGGACAGGACCTTCGAACACTGAAGCTTTCTTT	CASSNRTGPSNTEAFF
few	.	TRBJ2-3	TRBV5-6	TGTGCCAGCAGCTCGTCCGCAGGTAGATCTAGCACAGATACGCAGTATTTT	CASSSSAGRSSTDTQYF
.	TRBD1	TRBJ1-4	TRBV7-2	TGTGCCAGCAGCGAGGACAGGGGGAATGAAAAACTGTTTTTT	CASSEDRGNEKLFF
.	.	TRBJ1-1	TRBV30	TGTGCCTGGAGTATCGGGGGGTCAAACACTGAAGCTTTCTTT	CAWSIGGSNTEAFF
few	.	TRBJ2-7	TRBV29-1	TGCAGCGTTCAAACTAGAATCGGCGAGCAGTACTTC	CSVQTRIGEQYF
few	.	TRBJ1-5	TRBV21-1	TGTGCCAGCAGCAAAGGCGATTATAGCAATCAGCCCCAGCATTTT	CASSKGDYSNQPQHF
few	.	TRBJ1-2	TRBV19	TGTGCCAGTAGCATGAGCTTCCTTCACTTCGGCTACACCTTC	CASSMSFLHFGYTF
few	.	TRBJ1-1	TRBV7-9	TGTGCCAGCAGCTTAGCTGGAGAGAACACTGAAGCTTTCTTT	CASSLAGENTEAFF
.	TRBD1	TRBJ2-3	TRBV7-2	TGTGCCAGCAGCTTAAGGCCGCTGTCGACAGGGGGCACAGATACGCAGTATTTT	CASSLRPLSTGGTDTQYF
few	TRBD1	TRBJ1-5	TRBV30	TGTGCCTGGAGTGAGGTGGCAGGGGGTATTGAGCCCCAGCATTTT	CAWSEVAGGIEPQHF
few	.	TRBJ1-2	TRBV30	TGTGCCTGGCGACAGGCCTCGGCTAACTATGGCTACACCTTC	CAWRQASANYGYTF
few	.	TRBJ2-2	TRBV15	TGTGCCACCAGCCCCCATGGAGTTAACACCGGGGAGCTGTTTTTT	CATSPHGVNTGELFF
few	.	TRBJ2-3	TRBV19	TGTGCCAGTAGGTTGCGGGATCCAGATACGCAGTATTTT	CASRLRDPDTQYF
.	.	TRBJ2-3	TRBV18	TGTGCCAGCTCACCGAAACTAGTTCTTACAGATACGCAGTATTTT	CASSPKLVLTDTQYF
few	.	TRBJ1-5	TRBV30	TGTGCCTGGAGTGGGACTGACGGAGCCTATAGCAATCAGCCCCAGCATTTT	CAWSGTDGAYSNQPQHF
.	TRBD2	TRBJ2-1	TRBV4-1	TGCGCCAGCAGCCAAACGGGACTGGGGGGGGAGTTCTTC	CASSQTGLGGEFF
.	TRBD2	TRBJ2-3	TRBV9	TGTGCCAGCAGCGTAGGTAATAGCGGGGACCCATATACGCAGTATTTT	CASSVGNSGDPYTQYF
few	.	TRBJ1-1	TRBV18	TGTGCCAGCTCACCACCTGGGCTGAACACTGAAGCTTTCTTT	CASSPPGLNTEAFF
.	TRBD2	TRBJ2-3	TRBV10-3	TGTGCCATCAGTGCGCGGGAGGGCCGGGATACGCAGTATTTT	CAISAREGRDTQYF
few	.	TRBJ2-7	TRBV5-1	TGCGCCAGCAGCTCTTCCTACGAGCAGTACTTC	CASSSSYEQYF